These T cell receptor beta chains were read from a single sample in a study of T cell responses to AZD1222 COVID-19 vaccine. Only in-frame clones appear in the TCRdb table, and some are missing; sequencing was by immunoSEQ multiplex PCR. The sample lists about 110,000 clones, 90% to 95% occurring once. The sample in question was peripheral blood, obtained on day 0 of AZD1222 vaccination. These receptors originate from an adult in good health. Both conserved end residues are part of each CDR3. Clone size is not always given. Where it is, it says once, few, many or a class for expanded clones.

CDR3aa: CASSLWASGGTSTDTQYF
v_gene: TRBV7-6
abundance: -
j_gene: TRBJ2-3

CDR3aa: CAINSGTNAEQYF
v_gene: TRBV10-3
abundance: once
j_gene: TRBJ2-7

CDR3aa: CASSALRGPYEQYF
v_gene: TRBV11-2
abundance: -
j_gene: TRBJ2-7

CDR3aa: CASSQDRGAGVEETQYF
v_gene: TRBV4-1
abundance: -
j_gene: TRBJ2-5

CDR3aa: CASSPGTVSYEQYF
v_gene: TRBV7-3
abundance: -
j_gene: TRBJ2-7

CDR3aa: CASSLLGGPSNEQFF
v_gene: TRBV14
abundance: -
j_gene: TRBJ2-1

CDR3aa: CASSINRAGTEAFF
v_gene: TRBV27
abundance: once
j_gene: TRBJ1-1

CDR3aa: CASSLKRGGTDTQYF
v_gene: TRBV5-1
abundance: -
j_gene: TRBJ2-3

CDR3aa: CASSLGVGEKLFF
v_gene: TRBV5-1
abundance: -
j_gene: TRBJ1-4

CDR3aa: CASSFWQGVPGGGSPLHF
v_gene: TRBV5-6
abundance: -
j_gene: TRBJ1-6

CDR3aa: CASSPPTDTNYGYTF
v_gene: TRBV18
abundance: once
j_gene: TRBJ1-2

CDR3aa: CASKGLMNTEAFF
v_gene: TRBV5-1
abundance: -
j_gene: TRBJ1-1

CDR3aa: CASSKKIQEHEQFF
v_gene: TRBV19
abundance: -
j_gene: TRBJ2-1

CDR3aa: CASSSLRGPGNTEAFF
v_gene: TRBV11-2
abundance: -
j_gene: TRBJ1-1

CDR3aa: CASSSRGAPGNQPQHF
v_gene: TRBV7-2
abundance: few
j_gene: TRBJ1-5

CDR3aa: CASSKGGGGANGYTF
v_gene: TRBV21-1
abundance: -
j_gene: TRBJ1-2

CDR3aa: CASSEEGHLDGYTF
v_gene: TRBV2
abundance: -
j_gene: TRBJ1-2

CDR3aa: CAWSAGGASWVTEAFF
v_gene: TRBV30
abundance: -
j_gene: TRBJ1-1

CDR3aa: CASKGQGITGELFF
v_gene: TRBV27
abundance: -
j_gene: TRBJ2-2

CDR3aa: CASSQEGGDEQFF
v_gene: TRBV4-3
abundance: -
j_gene: TRBJ2-1

CDR3aa: CASSPTRRATNEKLFF
v_gene: TRBV18
abundance: -
j_gene: TRBJ1-4

CDR3aa: CASSPVPGTEAFF
v_gene: TRBV7-9
abundance: -
j_gene: TRBJ1-1

CDR3aa: CASSLIPRSGATNEKLFF
v_gene: TRBV7-2
abundance: -
j_gene: TRBJ1-4

CDR3aa: CASSVGGVDYQETQYF
v_gene: TRBV9
abundance: -
j_gene: TRBJ2-5

CDR3aa: CSASSSGGQPIAKNIQYF
v_gene: TRBV20-1
abundance: once
j_gene: TRBJ2-4

CDR3aa: CASSLSTGASYEQYF
v_gene: TRBV4-2
abundance: -
j_gene: TRBJ2-7

CDR3aa: CASSLGVLGNTIYF
v_gene: TRBV9
abundance: -
j_gene: TRBJ1-3

CDR3aa: CASSTGGNSPLHF
v_gene: TRBV14
abundance: -
j_gene: TRBJ1-6

CDR3aa: CASSYTRGGTNTEAFF
v_gene: TRBV6-2/TRBV6-3
abundance: few
j_gene: TRBJ1-1

CDR3aa: CASSPGLAGGFTGELFF
v_gene: TRBV9
abundance: -
j_gene: TRBJ2-2

CDR3aa: CASSLDPRGAEQFF
v_gene: TRBV11-3
abundance: -
j_gene: TRBJ2-1

CDR3aa: CASSQESGRWGAYEQYF
v_gene: TRBV4-1
abundance: -
j_gene: TRBJ2-7

CDR3aa: CASGTVIDRGVPLHF
v_gene: TRBV27
abundance: -
j_gene: TRBJ1-6

CDR3aa: CASSLRGGSYGYTF
v_gene: TRBV9
abundance: -
j_gene: TRBJ1-2

CDR3aa: CASSSNVGQNYGYTF
v_gene: TRBV6-5
abundance: -
j_gene: TRBJ1-2

CDR3aa: CASARISAYEQYF
v_gene: TRBV28
abundance: -
j_gene: TRBJ2-7

CDR3aa: CASSPRPGTSYEQYF
v_gene: TRBV4-3
abundance: -
j_gene: TRBJ2-7

CDR3aa: CASSQVVGGELFF
v_gene: TRBV4-3
abundance: -
j_gene: TRBJ2-2

CDR3aa: CASRTPGTGAYNEQFF
v_gene: TRBV19
abundance: once
j_gene: TRBJ2-1

CDR3aa: CASQTSGGAGEQFF
v_gene: TRBV19
abundance: -
j_gene: TRBJ2-1

CDR3aa: CASSPGQRNSPLHF
v_gene: TRBV6-1
abundance: -
j_gene: TRBJ1-6

CDR3aa: CASSNRDDYTF
v_gene: TRBV7-9
abundance: once
j_gene: TRBJ1-2

CDR3aa: CASNNRDRVYGYTF
v_gene: TRBV5-4
abundance: few
j_gene: TRBJ1-2

CDR3aa: CASSIGTNYGYTF
v_gene: TRBV19
abundance: -
j_gene: TRBJ1-2

CDR3aa: CASSTEDRGWETQYF
v_gene: TRBV7-2
abundance: -
j_gene: TRBJ2-5

CDR3aa: CASSLEVGGAKNIQYF
v_gene: TRBV5-4
abundance: -
j_gene: TRBJ2-4

CDR3aa: CASSFRGRGGLETEAFF
v_gene: TRBV27
abundance: -
j_gene: TRBJ1-1

CDR3aa: CASSVWGDNSPLHF
v_gene: TRBV9
abundance: once
j_gene: TRBJ1-6

CDR3aa: CASSISVRQHTQYF
v_gene: TRBV19
abundance: few
j_gene: TRBJ2-3

CDR3aa: CASSPSGGSYNEQFF
v_gene: TRBV3-1/TRBV3-2
abundance: -
j_gene: TRBJ2-1

CDR3aa: CSARQGYEQYF
v_gene: TRBV29-1
abundance: -
j_gene: TRBJ2-7

CDR3aa: CASSYEGFAGNTIYF
v_gene: TRBV6-5
abundance: -
j_gene: TRBJ1-3

CDR3aa: CASSPLTGMGEQYF
v_gene: TRBV11-2
abundance: -
j_gene: TRBJ2-7

CDR3aa: CASRPLGQGGGDEQFF
v_gene: TRBV28
abundance: -
j_gene: TRBJ2-1

CDR3aa: CSASFGSYEQYF
v_gene: TRBV20-1
abundance: -
j_gene: TRBJ2-7

CDR3aa: CASSPSGTSNQPQHF
v_gene: TRBV7-9
abundance: -
j_gene: TRBJ1-5

CDR3aa: CASSDTSREPEVYGYTF
v_gene: TRBV9
abundance: -
j_gene: TRBJ1-2

CDR3aa: CASSPLRGTDTQYF
v_gene: TRBV18
abundance: -
j_gene: TRBJ2-3

CDR3aa: CASSFPGTSNTEAFF
v_gene: TRBV6-2/TRBV6-3
abundance: -
j_gene: TRBJ1-1

CDR3aa: CASSHGGLSNQPQHF
v_gene: TRBV3-1/TRBV3-2
abundance: -
j_gene: TRBJ1-5